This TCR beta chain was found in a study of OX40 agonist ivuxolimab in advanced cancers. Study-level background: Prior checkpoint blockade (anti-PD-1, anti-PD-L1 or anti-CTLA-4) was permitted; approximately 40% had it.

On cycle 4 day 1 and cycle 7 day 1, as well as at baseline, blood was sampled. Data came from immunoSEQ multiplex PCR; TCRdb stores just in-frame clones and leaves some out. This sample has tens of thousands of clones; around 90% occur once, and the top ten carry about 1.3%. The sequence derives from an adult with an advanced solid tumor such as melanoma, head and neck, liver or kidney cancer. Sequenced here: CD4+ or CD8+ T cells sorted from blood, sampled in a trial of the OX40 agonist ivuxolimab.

The DNA of the CDR3 is TGCGCCAGCAGCCGGGACCCAACTAATGAAAAACTGTTTTTT. This translates into CASSRDPTNEKLFF. This chain connects TRBV4-1 to TRBJ1-4, with D tentatively TRBD1 (5 bases). The length of the CDR3 is 14 residues. CDR1 is MGHRA and CDR2 is YSYEKL in the germline V gene. The V end was cut by 4 bases, the J end by 0 bases, with 6 bases between.